The 24 T cell receptor beta chains presented below share a single source sample, sequenced in a study of CD8 T cells in ankylosing spondylitis. Whole-study findings and limits: Blood from ankylosing spondylitis patients appeared to carry a characteristic eight-variant TCR beta motif.

Their recognized antigens are unknown. TCRdb reprocessed the 5' RACE reads with MiXCR, giving one entry per CDR3 protein. The table lists more than 650,000 distinct CDR3 sequences, 10% to 15% of them singletons. Sequencing input: blood, either unsorted or a sorted T cell fraction (not recorded which). These TCRs come from a male donor with ankylosing spondylitis.

This clonotype was seen only a few times. This chain joins TRBV11-2 and TRBJ2-7, with D possibly matching TRBD2 (7 bases). The CDR3 totals 14 residues. Germline lookup yields CDR1 SGHAT and CDR2 FQNNGV. The V and J ends lost 6 bases and 1 base respectively, with 13 bases between them. The CDR3 here is CASSRGGVSYEQYF. CDR3 in DNA: TGTGCCAGCAGTCGAGGGGGGGTTTCCTACGAGCAGTACTTC.

This clonotype occurred many times. The chain carries TRBV29-1 and TRBJ2-1, with D possibly being TRBD2 (5 bases). V lost 8 bases, J lost 0 bases, and 11 bases lay in between. Per germline, CDR1 SQVTM and CDR2 ANQGSEA. This CDR3 has 13 amino acids. CDR3 region: CSYRLSSYNEQFF. Here the CDR3 DNA reads TGCAGCTACCGACTAAGCTCCTACAATGAGCAGTTCTTC.

A few counts support this clonotype. The V gene is TRBV7-2, the J gene TRBJ1-2, with D unclear. The V end lost 1 base, the J end lost 5 bases, and 8 bases lay between the germline ends. The CDR3 has 13 amino acids. The germline V gene encodes CDR1 SGHTA and CDR2 FQGNSA. CDR3 in DNA: TGTGCCAGCAGCTTAGACGCAGTTTATGGCTACACCTTC. Encoded protein: CASSLDAVYGYTF.

This clonotype was found once. The chain links TRBV7-2 to TRBJ1-1; D not resolved. This CDR3 is built from 16 residues. V was shortened by 2 bases and J by 0 bases, with 13 bases between the two germline ends. Germline lookup yields CDR1 SGHTA and CDR2 FQGNSA. Here the CDR3 DNA reads TGTGCCAGCAGCTTACCCGAGGCCCCCATGAACACTGAAGCTTTCTTT. Translating it yields CASSLPEAPMNTEAFF.

The table lists this clonotype with a few counts. The chain carries TRBV6-1 and TRBJ1-1; 10 bases fit TRBD1. V shed 5 bases, J shed 5 bases, and the junction held 8 bases outside the gene matches. CDR1 and CDR2 from the germline V gene are MNHNS and SASEGT. This CDR3 is 15 amino acids long. The CDR3 DNA is TGTGCCAGCAGTACGAGACAGGGGGCGAGGACTGAAGCTTTCTTT. As protein: CASSTRQGARTEAFF.

This clonotype showed up many times. The rearrangement links TRBV20-1 to TRBJ2-2; D unresolved. Trimming removed 3 bases at V and 5 bases at J, with 13 bases between. This CDR3 contains 14 residues. In germline, CDR1 is DFQATT, CDR2 SNEGSKA (reference sequence). Here the CDR3 DNA reads TGCAGTGCTAGTTTCGGGCTCGGTACCGGGGAGCTGTTTTTT. Translated, it gives CSASFGLGTGELFF.

The chain links TRBV10-3 to TRBJ2-1, with D unresolved. V lost 2 bases and J 4 bases, leaving 12 bases between the germline ends. Germline values: CDR1 ENHRY, CDR2 SYGVKD. The CDR3 totals 15 residues. The CDR3 bases are TGTGCCATCAGTGAGAGTGATAGCCGATACAATGAGCAGTTCTTC. This gives the protein CAISESDSRYNEQFF.

The table lists this clonotype with a few counts. V is TRBV29-1 and J is TRBJ2-3; unclear D gene. The CDR3 has 12 amino acids. Per the germline V gene, CDR1 is SQVTM and CDR2 is ANQGSEA. The germline V and J ends were trimmed by 7 bases and 3 bases, with 11 bases remaining between them. The DNA of the CDR3 is TGCAGCGGGGCCCCAGCAACAGATACGCAGTATTTT. This codes for CSGAPATDTQYF.

V is TRBV7-9 and J is TRBJ2-1; no definite D call. Per germline, CDR1 SEHNR and CDR2 FQNEAQ (reference sequence). CDR3 length: 14 amino acids. V was trimmed by 1 base and J by 6 bases, leaving 10 bases between them. CDR3 protein: CASSLGRPANEQFF. The DNA of the CDR3 is TGTGCCAGCAGCTTAGGTAGGCCAGCCAATGAGCAGTTCTTC. The entire variable domain, with the rest obtained from reference TRBV7-9 and TRBJ2-1, is as follows: DTGVSQNPRHKITKRGQNVTFRCDPISEHNRLYWYRQTLGQGPEFLTYFQNEAQLEKSRLLSDRFSAERPKGSFSTLEIQRTEQGDSAMYLCASSLGRPANEQFFGPGTRLTVL.

V usage is TRBV5-5 and J usage is TRBJ1-4; no firm D call. V lost 4 bases and J 5 bases, leaving 15 bases between the germline ends. There are 15 residues in the CDR3. The germline V gene encodes CDR1 SGHKS and CDR2 YYEKEE (reference sequence). CDR3 bases: TGTGCCAGCAGCCCCTTACGGACCGCCAATGAAAAACTGTTTTTT. Protein sequence: CASSPLRTANEKLFF.

This clonotype was observed a few times. The chain is built from TRBV4-2 and TRBJ1-2; tentatively, D is TRBD1 (6 bases). Germline assignment: CDR1 LGHNA and CDR2 YNFKEQ. The CDR3 extends over 14 amino acids. The ends were cut back, 4 bases at V and 5 bases at J, with 14 bases in the middle. CDR3 residues: CASSPLAGAYGYTF. DNA for the CDR3: TGTGCCAGCAGCCCCCTCGCGGGGGCTTATGGCTACACCTTC.

CDR3 in amino acids: CSARMGWTEAFF. In DNA form, the CDR3 reads TGCAGTGCTAGGATGGGGTGGACTGAAGCTTTCTTT. The chain joins TRBV20-1 to TRBJ1-1; D gene unclear. V lost 3 bases to trimming and J lost 5 bases, with 10 bases between them. Germline CDR1 DFQATT, CDR2 SNEGSKA (reference sequence). The length of the CDR3 is 12 residues.

In its sample, this clonotype was seen a few times. The chain links TRBV4-2 to TRBJ1-5; D unclear. Trimming stripped 0 bases from V and 1 base from J, with 10 bases between. This CDR3 spans 16 amino acids. From germline, CDR1 is LGHNA and CDR2 YNFKEQ. Here the CDR3 reads CASSQDAPASNQPQHF. The CDR3 DNA is TGTGCCAGCAGCCAAGATGCCCCGGCGAGCAATCAGCCCCAGCATTTT.

This clonotype appeared many times. The gene calls are TRBV5-6 and TRBJ1-1; unclear D gene. Trimming stripped 3 bases from V and 0 bases from J, with 18 bases between. This CDR3 region has 17 residues. Per germline, CDR1 SGHDT and CDR2 YYEEEE. The CDR3 DNA reads as TGTGCCAGCAGCTCTCTAGGTACGGGTAGGATGAACACTGAAGCTTTCTTT. Translated: CASSSLGTGRMNTEAFF.

The table lists this clonotype with a count of one. The gene calls are TRBV27 and TRBJ2-7; the D is unclear. Germline V lookup: CDR1 MNHEY, CDR2 SMNVEV (reference sequence). V was pared by 3 bases and J by 9 bases, with 9 bases between. This CDR3 is built from 11 residues. The CDR3 DNA sequence: TGTGCCAGCAGTTTGCTCATAAGGCAGTACTTC. Translation gives CASSLLIRQYF.

This clonotype showed up just a few times. The V call is TRBV7-2, the J call TRBJ2-4, with a tentative D call TRBD2 (6 bases). The V gene lost 7 bases and the J gene lost 5 bases, with 15 bases spanning the gap. The CDR3 loop spans 14 amino acids. CDR1 and CDR2 from the germline V gene are SGHTA and FQGNSA. CDR3: CASTDQRAQNIQYF. The CDR3 DNA follows: TGTGCCAGCACCGATCAGCGGGCCCAAAACATTCAGTACTTC.

This clonotype was detected ten times or more. J is TRBJ2-3 and V is TRBV27; no definite D call. Germline V gene lookup returns CDR1 MNHEY and CDR2 SMNVEV (reference sequence). The CDR3 is made up of 10 amino acids. V lost 8 bases and J lost 5, with 5 bases in between. CDR3 sequence reads: CASGRDTQYF. The DNA of the CDR3 is TGTGCCAGCGGACGAGATACGCAGTATTTT.

V gene TRBV20-1 combines with J gene TRBJ1-4; no firm D call. CDR3 length: 13 residues. The germline V gene encodes CDR1 DFQATT and CDR2 SNEGSKA (reference sequence). The V gene lost 6 bases and the J gene lost 3 bases, with 11 bases spanning the gap. The CDR3 nucleotides read TGCAGTGCCACTGTGGAGCCTAATGAAAAACTGTTTTTT. This codes for CSATVEPNEKLFF.

This chain joins TRBV11-2 and TRBJ2-3; 9 nucleotides line up with TRBD2. CDR3 length: 14 residues. The V gene end was trimmed by 5 bases and the J gene end by 6 bases; junction bases not matched to a gene: 6. The germline CDR1 and CDR2 sequences are SGHAT and FQNNGV. CDR3 protein: CASSNIAGEDTQYF. DNA for the CDR3: TGTGCCAGCAGCAACATAGCGGGAGAGGATACGCAGTATTTT.

This clonotype was picked up many times. The rearrangement joins TRBV10-3 to TRBJ2-5; D assignment may be TRBD1 or TRBD2 (5 bases each). Trimming left V 6 bases short and J 2 bases short, with 13 bases between. The CDR3 is 14 residues long. Germline CDR1 reads ENHRY; CDR2 reads SYGVKD. The CDR3 region is CAIRNGTAQETQYF. CDR3 in DNA: TGTGCCATCAGGAACGGGACGGCACAAGAGACCCAGTACTTC.

This clonotype appeared a few times. V usage is TRBV27 and J usage is TRBJ2-5, with a tentative D call TRBD1 (6 bases). V was pared by 5 bases and J by 5 bases, with 21 bases between. CDR1 and CDR2 (germline): MNHEY, SMNVEV (reference sequence). The CDR3 length is 16 residues. CDR3 in DNA: TGTGCCAGCAGTCCTTATTTCCTACACAGGGTGGAGACCCAGTACTTC. This gives the protein CASSPYFLHRVETQYF.

The genes are TRBV20-1 and TRBJ1-1; D is unclear. Germline CDR1 is DFQATT and CDR2 is SNEGSKA (reference sequence). The CDR3 totals 13 residues. V lost 3 bases, J lost 0 bases, and 8 bases lay in between. As DNA, the CDR3 is TGCAGTGCTAGGAAGGAACTGAACACTGAAGCTTTCTTT. Its translation is CSARKELNTEAFF.

There are a few counts of this clonotype. V gene TRBV27 combines with J gene TRBJ1-1; weak D call: TRBD1 (5 bases). V was shortened by 3 bases and J by 2 bases, with 13 bases between the two germline ends. CDR3 size: 15 residues. The germline V gene encodes CDR1 MNHEY and CDR2 SMNVEV (reference sequence). The CDR3 sequence: CASSFGGRINTEAFF. The CDR3 DNA sequence: TGTGCCAGCAGTTTCGGGGGACGTATAAACACTGAAGCTTTCTTT.

This clonotype was recorded a few times. The chain has TRBV20-1 and TRBJ1-5; 10 bases line up with TRBD1. CDR3 length equals 16 residues. Unmatched junction bases numbered 9, after V lost 0 bases and J lost 7 bases. Per germline, CDR1 DFQATT and CDR2 SNEGSKA (reference sequence). The CDR3 region is CSARDGGQGQQQPQHF. In DNA form, the CDR3 reads TGCAGTGCTAGAGATGGGGGACAGGGGCAACAACAGCCCCAGCATTTT.